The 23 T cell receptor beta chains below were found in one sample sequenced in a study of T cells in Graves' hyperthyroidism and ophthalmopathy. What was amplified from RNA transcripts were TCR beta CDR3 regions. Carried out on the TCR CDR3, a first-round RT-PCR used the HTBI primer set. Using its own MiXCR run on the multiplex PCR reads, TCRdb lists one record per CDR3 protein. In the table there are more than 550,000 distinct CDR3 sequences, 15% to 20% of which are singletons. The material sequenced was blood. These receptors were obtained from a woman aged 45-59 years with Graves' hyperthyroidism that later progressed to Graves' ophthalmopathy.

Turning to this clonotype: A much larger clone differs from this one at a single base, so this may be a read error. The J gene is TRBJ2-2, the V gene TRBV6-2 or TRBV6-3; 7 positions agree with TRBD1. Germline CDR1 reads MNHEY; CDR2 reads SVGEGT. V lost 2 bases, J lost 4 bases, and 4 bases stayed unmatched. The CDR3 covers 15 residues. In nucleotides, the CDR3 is TGTGCCAGCAGTTACAGGGGGCGCGGCACCGGGGAGCTGTTTTTT. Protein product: CASSYRGRGTGELFF.

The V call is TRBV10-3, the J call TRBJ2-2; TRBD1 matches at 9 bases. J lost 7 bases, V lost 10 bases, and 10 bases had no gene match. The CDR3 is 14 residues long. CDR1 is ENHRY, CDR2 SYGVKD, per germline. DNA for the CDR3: TGTGCCACGAGGGACAGGGAGGATGGCGGGGAGCTGTTTTTT. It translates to CATRDREDGGELFF.

CDR3 sequence: CASSISGAGGTNTEAFF. CDR3 nucleotide sequence: TGTGCCAGTAGTATAAGCGGGGCAGGGGGCACGAACACTGAAGCTTTCTTT. The chain couples TRBV19 to TRBJ1-1; 8 bases agree with TRBD1. V lost 2 bases and J lost 1; bases outside the gene matches: 9. The germline gives CDR1 LNHDA, CDR2 SQIVND (reference sequence). The CDR3 runs 17 residues.

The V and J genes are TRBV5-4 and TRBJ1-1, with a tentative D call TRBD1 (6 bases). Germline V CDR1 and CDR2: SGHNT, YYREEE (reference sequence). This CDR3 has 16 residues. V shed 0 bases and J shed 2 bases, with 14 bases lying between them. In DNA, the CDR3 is TGTGCCAGCAGCTTGGGGGCAGGGGAGAGAAACACTGAAGCTTTCTTT. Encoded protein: CASSLGAGERNTEAFF.

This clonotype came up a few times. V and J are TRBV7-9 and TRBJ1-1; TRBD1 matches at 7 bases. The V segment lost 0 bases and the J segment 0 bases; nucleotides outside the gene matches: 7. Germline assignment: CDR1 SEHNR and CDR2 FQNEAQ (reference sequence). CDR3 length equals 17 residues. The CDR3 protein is CASSLADRVLMNTEAFF. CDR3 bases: TGTGCCAGCAGCTTAGCCGACAGGGTGTTAATGAACACTGAAGCTTTCTTT.

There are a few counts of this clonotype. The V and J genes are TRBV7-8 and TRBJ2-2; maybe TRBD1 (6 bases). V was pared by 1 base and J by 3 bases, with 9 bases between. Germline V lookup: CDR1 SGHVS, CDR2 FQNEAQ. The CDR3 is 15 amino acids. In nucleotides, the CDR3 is TGTGCCAGCAGCTTAGTGAGGACAGACACCGGGGAGCTGTTTTTT. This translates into CASSLVRTDTGELFF. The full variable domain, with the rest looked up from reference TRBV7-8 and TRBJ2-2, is GAGVSQSPRYKVAKRGQDVALRCDPISGHVSLFWYQQALGQGPEFLTYFQNEAQLDKSGLPSDRFFAERPEGSVSTLKIQRTQQEDSAVYLCASSLVRTDTGELFFGEGSRLTVL.

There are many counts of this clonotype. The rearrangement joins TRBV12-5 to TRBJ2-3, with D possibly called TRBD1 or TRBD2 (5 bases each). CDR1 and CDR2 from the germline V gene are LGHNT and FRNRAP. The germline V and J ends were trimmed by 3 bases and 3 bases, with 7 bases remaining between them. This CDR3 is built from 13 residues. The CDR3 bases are TGTGCTAGTGGTTTAGGGGAGACAGATACGCAGTATTTT. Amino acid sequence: CASGLGETDTQYF.

CDR3 sequence: CAISDSQVNGYTF. In DNA, the CDR3 is TGTGCCATCAGTGACTCGCAGGTTAACGGGTACACCTTC. V gene TRBV10-3 combines with J gene TRBJ1-2, with D hard to call. V shed 3 bases and J shed 11 bases, with 16 bases lying between them. The CDR3 extends over 13 amino acids. The germline gives CDR1 ENHRY, CDR2 SYGVKD.

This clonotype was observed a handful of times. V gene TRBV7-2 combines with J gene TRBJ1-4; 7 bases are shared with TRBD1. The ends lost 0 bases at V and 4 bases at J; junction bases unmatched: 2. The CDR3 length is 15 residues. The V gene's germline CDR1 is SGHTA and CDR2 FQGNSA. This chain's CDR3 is CASSLAAGGNEKLFF. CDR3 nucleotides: TGTGCCAGCAGCTTAGCGGCAGGGGGTAATGAAAAACTGTTTTTT.

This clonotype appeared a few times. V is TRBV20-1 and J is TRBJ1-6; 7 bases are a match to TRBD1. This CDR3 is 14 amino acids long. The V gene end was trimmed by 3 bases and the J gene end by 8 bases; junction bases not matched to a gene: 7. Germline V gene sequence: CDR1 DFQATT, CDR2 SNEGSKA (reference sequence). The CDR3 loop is CSARSDRDHSPLHF. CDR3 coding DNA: TGCAGTGCTAGGAGCGACAGGGACCATTCACCCCTCCACTTT.

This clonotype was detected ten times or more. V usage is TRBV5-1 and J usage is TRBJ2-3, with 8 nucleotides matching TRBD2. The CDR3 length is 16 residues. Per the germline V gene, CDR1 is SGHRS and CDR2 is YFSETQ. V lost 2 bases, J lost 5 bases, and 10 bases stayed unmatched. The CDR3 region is CASSFLTGGHKDTQYF. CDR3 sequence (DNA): TGCGCCAGCAGCTTCCTAACGGGGGGGCATAAAGATACGCAGTATTTT.

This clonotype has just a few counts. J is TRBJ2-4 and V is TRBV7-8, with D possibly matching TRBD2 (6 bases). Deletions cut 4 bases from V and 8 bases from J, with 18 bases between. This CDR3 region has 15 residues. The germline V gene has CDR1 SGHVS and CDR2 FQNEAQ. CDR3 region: CASSWGAQSGDIQYF. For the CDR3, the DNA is TGTGCCAGCAGCTGGGGCGCCCAGTCGGGGGACATTCAGTACTTC.

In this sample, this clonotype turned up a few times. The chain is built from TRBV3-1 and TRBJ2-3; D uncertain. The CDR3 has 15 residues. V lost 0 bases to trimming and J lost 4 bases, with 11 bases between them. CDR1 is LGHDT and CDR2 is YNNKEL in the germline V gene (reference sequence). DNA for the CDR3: TGTGCCAGCAGCCAAGATTTCGCCCAGCCAGATACGCAGTATTTT. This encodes CASSQDFAQPDTQYF.

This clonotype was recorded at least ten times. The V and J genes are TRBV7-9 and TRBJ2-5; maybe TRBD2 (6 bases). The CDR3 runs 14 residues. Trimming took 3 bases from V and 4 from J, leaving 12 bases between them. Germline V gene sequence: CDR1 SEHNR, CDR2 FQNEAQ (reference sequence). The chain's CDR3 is CASSFGGEAETQYF. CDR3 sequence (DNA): TGTGCCAGCAGCTTTGGAGGGGAAGCAGAGACCCAGTACTTC.

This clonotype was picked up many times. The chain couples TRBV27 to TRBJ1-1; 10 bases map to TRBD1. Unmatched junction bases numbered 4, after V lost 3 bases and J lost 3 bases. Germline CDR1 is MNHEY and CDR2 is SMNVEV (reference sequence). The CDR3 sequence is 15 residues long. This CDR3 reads CASSFRDRGYTEAFF. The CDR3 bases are TGTGCCAGCAGTTTCCGGGACAGGGGCTACACTGAAGCTTTCTTT.

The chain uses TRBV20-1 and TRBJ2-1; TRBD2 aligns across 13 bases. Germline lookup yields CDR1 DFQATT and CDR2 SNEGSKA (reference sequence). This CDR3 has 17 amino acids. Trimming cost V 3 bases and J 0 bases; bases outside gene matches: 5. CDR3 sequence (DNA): TGCAGTGCTAGTAAACTAGCGGGGGGGAACTCCTACAATGAGCAGTTCTTC. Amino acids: CSASKLAGGNSYNEQFF.

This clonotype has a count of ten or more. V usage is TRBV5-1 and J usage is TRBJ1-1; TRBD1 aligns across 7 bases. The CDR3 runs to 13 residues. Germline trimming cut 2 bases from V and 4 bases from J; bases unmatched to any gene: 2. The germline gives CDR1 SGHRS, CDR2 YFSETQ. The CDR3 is CASSFGQATEAFF. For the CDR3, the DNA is TGCGCCAGCAGCTTCGGACAGGCCACTGAAGCTTTCTTT.

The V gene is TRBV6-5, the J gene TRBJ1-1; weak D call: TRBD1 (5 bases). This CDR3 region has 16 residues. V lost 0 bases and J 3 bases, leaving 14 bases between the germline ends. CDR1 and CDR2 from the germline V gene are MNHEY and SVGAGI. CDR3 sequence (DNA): TGTGCCAGCAGTTACTCGAAAGGGGCTCTAGACACTGAAGCTTTCTTT. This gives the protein CASSYSKGALDTEAFF.

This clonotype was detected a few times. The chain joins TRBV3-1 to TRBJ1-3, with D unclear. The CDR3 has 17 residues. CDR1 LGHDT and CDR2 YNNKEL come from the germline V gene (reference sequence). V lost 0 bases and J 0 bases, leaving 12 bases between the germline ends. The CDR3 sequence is CASSQESWRPSGNTIYF. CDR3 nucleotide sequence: TGTGCCAGCAGCCAAGAAAGTTGGAGGCCCTCTGGAAACACCATATATTTT. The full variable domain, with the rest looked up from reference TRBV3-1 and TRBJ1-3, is DTAVSQTPKYLVTQMGNDKSIKCEQNLGHDTMYWYKQDSKKFLKIMFSYNNKELIINETVPNRFSPKSPDKAHLNLHINSLELGDSAVYFCASSQESWRPSGNTIYFGEGSWLTVV.

The DNA of the CDR3 is TGTGCCAGCAGCTTGTCCTGGTCCGTGGGGGCTGAAGCTTTCTTT. Its protein is CASSLSWSVGAEAFF. This chain uses TRBV11-2 with TRBJ1-1; D is possibly TRBD1 (5 bases). Between the trimmed V and J ends, which lost 3 bases and 6 bases, there was a span of 17 bases. This CDR3 spans 15 amino acids. Per germline, CDR1 SGHAT and CDR2 FQNNGV.

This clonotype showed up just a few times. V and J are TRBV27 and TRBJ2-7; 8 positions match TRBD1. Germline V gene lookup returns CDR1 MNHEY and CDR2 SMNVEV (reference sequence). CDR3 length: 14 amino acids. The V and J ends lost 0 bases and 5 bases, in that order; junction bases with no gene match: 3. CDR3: CASSLSDRANEQYF. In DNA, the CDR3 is TGTGCCAGCAGTTTATCGGACAGGGCTAACGAGCAGTACTTC.

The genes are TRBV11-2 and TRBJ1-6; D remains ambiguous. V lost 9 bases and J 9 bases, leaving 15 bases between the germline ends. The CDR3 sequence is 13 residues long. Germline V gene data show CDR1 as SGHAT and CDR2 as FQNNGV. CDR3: CASERPDGSPLHF. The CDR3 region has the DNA TGTGCCAGTGAGAGACCGGACGGTTCACCCCTCCACTTT.

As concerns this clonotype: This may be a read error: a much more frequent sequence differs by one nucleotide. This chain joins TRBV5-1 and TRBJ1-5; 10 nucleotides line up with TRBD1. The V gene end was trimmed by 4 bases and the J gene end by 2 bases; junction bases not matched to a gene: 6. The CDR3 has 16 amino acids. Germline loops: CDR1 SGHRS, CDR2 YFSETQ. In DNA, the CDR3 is TGCGCCAGCAGCCGGACAGGGGGTGGGGGCAATCAGCCCCAGCATTTT. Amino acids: CASSRTGGGGNQPQHF.